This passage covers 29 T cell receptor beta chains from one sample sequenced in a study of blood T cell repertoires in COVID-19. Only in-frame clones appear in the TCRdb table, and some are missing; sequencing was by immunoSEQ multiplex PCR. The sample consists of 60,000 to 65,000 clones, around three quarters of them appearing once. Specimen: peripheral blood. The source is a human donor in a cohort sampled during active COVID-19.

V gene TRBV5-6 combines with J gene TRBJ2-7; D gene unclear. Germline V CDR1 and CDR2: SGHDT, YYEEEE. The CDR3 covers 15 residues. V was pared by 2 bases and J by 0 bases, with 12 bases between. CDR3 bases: TGTGCCAGCAGCTTTACGGTGGTTAGCTCCTACGAGCAGTACTTC. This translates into CASSFTVVSSYEQYF.

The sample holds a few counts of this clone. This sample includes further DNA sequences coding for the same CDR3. This CDR3 reads CASSEAGGEYEQYF. CDR3 sequence (DNA): TGTGCCAGCAGTGAAGCAGGGGGTGAATACGAGCAGTACTTC. The chain links TRBV6-1 to TRBJ2-7; D is perhaps TRBD1 (6 bases). V lost 0 bases to trimming and J lost 4 bases, with 10 bases between them. This CDR3 comprises 14 residues. Per germline, CDR1 MNHNS and CDR2 SASEGT.

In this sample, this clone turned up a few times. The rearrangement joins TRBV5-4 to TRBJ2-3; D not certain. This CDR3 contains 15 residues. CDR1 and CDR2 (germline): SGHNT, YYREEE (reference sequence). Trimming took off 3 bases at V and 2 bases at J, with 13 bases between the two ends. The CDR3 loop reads CASSSGRNPTDTQYF. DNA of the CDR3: TGTGCCAGCAGCTCCGGCAGGAACCCCACAGATACGCAGTATTTT. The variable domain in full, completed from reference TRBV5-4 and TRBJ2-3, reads ETGVTQSPTHLIKTRGQQVTLRCSSQSGHNTVSWYQQALGQGPQFIFQYYREEENGRGNFPPRFSGLQFPNYSSELNVNALELDDSALYLCASSSGRNPTDTQYFGPGTRLTVL.

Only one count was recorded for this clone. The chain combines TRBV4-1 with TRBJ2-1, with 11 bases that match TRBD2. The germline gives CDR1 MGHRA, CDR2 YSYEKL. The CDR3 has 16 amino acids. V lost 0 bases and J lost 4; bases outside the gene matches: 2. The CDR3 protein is CASSQDIAGGYNEQFF. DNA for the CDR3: TGCGCCAGCAGCCAAGATATAGCGGGGGGGTACAATGAGCAGTTCTTC.

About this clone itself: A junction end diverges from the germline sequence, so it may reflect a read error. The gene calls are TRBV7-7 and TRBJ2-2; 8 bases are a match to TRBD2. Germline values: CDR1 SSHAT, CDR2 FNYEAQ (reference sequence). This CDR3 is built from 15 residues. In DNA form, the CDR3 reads TGTGCTAGCAGCCCTCTAGCGGGGAACACCGGGGAGCTGTTTTTT. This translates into CASSPLAGNTGELFF.

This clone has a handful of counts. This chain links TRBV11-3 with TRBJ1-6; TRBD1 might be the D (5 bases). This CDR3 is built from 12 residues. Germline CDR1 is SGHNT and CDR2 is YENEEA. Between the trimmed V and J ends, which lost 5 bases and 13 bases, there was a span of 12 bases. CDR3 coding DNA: TGTGCCAGCAGCGCCGACGGGGGTCCCCTCCACTTT. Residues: CASSADGGPLHF.

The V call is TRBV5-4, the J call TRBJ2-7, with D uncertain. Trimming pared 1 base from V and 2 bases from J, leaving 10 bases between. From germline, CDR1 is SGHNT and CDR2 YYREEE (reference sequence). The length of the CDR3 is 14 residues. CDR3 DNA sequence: TGTGCCAGCAGCTTGAATGTAGGAGCCTACGAGCAGTACTTC. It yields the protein CASSLNVGAYEQYF.

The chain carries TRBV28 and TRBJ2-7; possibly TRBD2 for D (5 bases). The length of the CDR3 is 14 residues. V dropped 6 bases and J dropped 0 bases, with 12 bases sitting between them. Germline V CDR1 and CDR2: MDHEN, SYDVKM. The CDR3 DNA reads TGTGCCAGCAGGGAACCGGGAAGCTCCTACGAGCAGTACTTC. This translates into CASREPGSSYEQYF.

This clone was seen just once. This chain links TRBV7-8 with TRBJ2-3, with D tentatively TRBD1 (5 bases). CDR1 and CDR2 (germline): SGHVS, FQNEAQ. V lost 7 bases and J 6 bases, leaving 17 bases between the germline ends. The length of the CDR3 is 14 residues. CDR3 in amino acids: CASTRKLPGDTQYF. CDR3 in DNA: TGTGCCAGCACTAGAAAATTGCCAGGGGATACGCAGTATTTT. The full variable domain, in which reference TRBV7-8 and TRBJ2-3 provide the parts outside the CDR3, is GAGVSQSPRYKVAKRGQDVALRCDPISGHVSLFWYQQALGQGPEFLTYFQNEAQLDKSGLPSDRFFAERPEGSVSTLKIQRTQQEDSAVYLCASTRKLPGDTQYFGPGTRLTVL.

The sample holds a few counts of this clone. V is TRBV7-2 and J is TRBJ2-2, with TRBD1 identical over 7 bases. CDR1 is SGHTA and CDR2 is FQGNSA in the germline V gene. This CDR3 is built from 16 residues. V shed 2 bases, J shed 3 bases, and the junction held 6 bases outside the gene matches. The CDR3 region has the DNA TGTGCCAGCAGCTTAATGCCAGGGGGATACACCGGGGAGCTGTTTTTT. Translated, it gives CASSLMPGGYTGELFF.

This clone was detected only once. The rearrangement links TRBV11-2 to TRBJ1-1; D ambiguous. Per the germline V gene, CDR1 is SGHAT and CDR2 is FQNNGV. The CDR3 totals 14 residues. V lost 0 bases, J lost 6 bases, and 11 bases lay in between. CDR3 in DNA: TGTGCCAGCAGCTTAGATAGTAGCAGATCTGAAGCTTTCTTT. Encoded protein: CASSLDSSRSEAFF.

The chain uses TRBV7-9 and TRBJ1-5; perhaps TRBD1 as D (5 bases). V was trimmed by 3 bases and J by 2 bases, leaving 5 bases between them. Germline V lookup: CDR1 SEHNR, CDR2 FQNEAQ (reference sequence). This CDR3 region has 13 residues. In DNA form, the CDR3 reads TGTGCCAGCAGCTTGGGGCGCAATCAGCCCCAGCATTTT. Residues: CASSLGRNQPQHF.

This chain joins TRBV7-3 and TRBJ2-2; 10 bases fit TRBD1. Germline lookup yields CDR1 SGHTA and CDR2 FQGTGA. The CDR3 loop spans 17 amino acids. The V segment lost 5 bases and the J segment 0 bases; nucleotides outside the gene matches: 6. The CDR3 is CASSMDRGITNTGELFF. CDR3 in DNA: TGTGCCAGCAGCATGGACAGGGGGATCACGAACACCGGGGAGCTGTTTTTT.

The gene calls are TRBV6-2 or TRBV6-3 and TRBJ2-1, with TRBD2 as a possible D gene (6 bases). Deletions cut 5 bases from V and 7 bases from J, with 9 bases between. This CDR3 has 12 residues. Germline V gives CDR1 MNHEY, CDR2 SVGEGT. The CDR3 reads CASSGGWNEQFF. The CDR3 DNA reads TGTGCCAGCAGTGGGGGGTGGAATGAGCAGTTCTTC.

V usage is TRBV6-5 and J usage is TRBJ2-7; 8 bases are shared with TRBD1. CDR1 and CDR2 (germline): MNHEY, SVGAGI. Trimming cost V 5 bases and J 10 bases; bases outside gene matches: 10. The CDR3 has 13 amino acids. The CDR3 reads CASSKTGAVPQYF. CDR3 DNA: TGTGCCAGCAGTAAGACAGGGGCCGTCCCTCAGTACTTC.

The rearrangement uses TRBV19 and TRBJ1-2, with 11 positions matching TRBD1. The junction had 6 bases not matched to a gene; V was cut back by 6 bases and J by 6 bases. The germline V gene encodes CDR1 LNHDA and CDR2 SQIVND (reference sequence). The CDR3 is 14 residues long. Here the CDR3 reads CASRDRGRNDGYTF. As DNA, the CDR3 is TGTGCCAGTAGGGACAGGGGGCGGAATGATGGCTACACCTTC.

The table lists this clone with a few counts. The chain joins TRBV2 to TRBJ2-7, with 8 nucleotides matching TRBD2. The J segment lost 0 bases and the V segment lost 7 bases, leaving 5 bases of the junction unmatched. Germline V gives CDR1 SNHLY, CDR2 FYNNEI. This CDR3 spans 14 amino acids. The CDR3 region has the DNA TGTGCCAGCATGGGGACTAGGCCCTCCTACGAGCAGTACTTC. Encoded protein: CASMGTRPSYEQYF.

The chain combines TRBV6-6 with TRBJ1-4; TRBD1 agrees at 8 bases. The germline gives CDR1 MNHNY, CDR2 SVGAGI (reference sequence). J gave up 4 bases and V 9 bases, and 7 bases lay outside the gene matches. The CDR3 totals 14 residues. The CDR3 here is CASYDRGFNEKLFF. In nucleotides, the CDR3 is TGTGCCAGTTACGACAGGGGTTTTAATGAAAAACTGTTTTTT.

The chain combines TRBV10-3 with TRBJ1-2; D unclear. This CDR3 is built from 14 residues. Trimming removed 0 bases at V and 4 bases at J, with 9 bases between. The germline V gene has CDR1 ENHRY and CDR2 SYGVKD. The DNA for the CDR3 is TGTGCCATCAGTGAGTCAATGGGCAGCTATGGCTACACCTTC. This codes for CAISESMGSYGYTF.

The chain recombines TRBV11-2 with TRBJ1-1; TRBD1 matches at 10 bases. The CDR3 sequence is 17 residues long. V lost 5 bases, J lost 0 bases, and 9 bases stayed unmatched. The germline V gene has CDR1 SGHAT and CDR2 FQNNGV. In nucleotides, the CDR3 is TGTGCCAGCAGCCAGCCCGGGACAGGGGTGATGAACACTGAAGCTTTCTTT. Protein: CASSQPGTGVMNTEAFF.

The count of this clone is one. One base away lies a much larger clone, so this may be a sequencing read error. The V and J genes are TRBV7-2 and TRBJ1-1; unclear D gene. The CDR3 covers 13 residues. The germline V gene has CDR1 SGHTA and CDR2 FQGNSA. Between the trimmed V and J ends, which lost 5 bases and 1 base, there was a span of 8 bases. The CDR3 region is CASSVYRNTEAFF. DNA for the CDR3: TGTGCCAGCAGCGTGTACAGGAACACTGAAGCTTTCTTT.

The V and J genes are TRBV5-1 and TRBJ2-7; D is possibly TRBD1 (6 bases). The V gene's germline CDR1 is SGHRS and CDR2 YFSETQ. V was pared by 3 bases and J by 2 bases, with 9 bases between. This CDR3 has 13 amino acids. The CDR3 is CASSSTGTYEQYF. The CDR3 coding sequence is TGCGCCAGCAGCTCCACAGGGACCTACGAGCAGTACTTC.

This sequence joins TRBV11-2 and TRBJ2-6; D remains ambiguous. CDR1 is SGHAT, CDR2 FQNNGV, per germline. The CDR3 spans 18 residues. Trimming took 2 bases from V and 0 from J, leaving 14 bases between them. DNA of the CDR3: TGTGCCAGCAGCTTATATCTCCCGAAGAGCTCTGGGGCCAACGTCCTGACTTTC. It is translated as CASSLYLPKSSGANVLTF.

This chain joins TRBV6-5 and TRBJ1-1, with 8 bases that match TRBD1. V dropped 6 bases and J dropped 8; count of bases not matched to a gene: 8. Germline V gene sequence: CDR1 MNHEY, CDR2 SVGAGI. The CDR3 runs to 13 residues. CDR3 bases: TGTGCCAGCAGCAATTCCAACAGGGGGGAAGCTTTCTTT. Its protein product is CASSNSNRGEAFF.

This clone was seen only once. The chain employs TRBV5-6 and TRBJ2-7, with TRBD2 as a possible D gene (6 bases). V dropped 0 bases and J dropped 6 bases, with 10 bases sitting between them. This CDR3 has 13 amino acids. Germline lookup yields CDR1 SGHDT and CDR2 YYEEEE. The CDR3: CASSLAPAGEQYF. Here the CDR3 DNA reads TGTGCCAGCAGCTTGGCCCCAGCGGGCGAGCAGTACTTC.

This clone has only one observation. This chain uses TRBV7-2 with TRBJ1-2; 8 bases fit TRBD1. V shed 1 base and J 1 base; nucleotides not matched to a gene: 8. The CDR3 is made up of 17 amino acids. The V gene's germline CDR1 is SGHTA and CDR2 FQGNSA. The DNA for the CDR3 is TGTGCCAGCAGCTTAGGCTTGATACAGGGGGGTAACTATGGCTACACCTTC. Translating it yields CASSLGLIQGGNYGYTF.

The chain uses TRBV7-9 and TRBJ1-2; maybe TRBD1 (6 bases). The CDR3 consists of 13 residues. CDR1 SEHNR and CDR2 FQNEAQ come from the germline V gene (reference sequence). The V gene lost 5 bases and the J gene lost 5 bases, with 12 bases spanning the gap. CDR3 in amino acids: CASSAGVGYGYTF. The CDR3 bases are TGTGCCAGCAGCGCAGGGGTGGGGTATGGCTACACCTTC.

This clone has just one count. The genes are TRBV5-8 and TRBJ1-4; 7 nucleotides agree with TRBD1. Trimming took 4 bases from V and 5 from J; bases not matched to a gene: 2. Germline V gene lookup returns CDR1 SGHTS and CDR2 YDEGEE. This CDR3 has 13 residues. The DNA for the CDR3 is TGTGCCAGCAGCAAGACAGGGAATGAAAAACTGTTTTTT. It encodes CASSKTGNEKLFF.

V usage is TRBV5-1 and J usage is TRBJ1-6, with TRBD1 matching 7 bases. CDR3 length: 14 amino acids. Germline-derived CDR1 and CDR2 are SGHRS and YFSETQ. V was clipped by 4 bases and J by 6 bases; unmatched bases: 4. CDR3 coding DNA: TGCGCCAGCAGCATGGGGACAGCTAATTCACCCCTCCACTTT. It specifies CASSMGTANSPLHF.